Below are 18 T cell receptor beta chains sequenced from a single sample in a study of blood T cell repertoires in COVID-19. Profiling relied on immunoSEQ multiplex PCR, and the TCRdb table lists in-frame clones only, not all of them. The data contain 150,000 to 200,000 clones, about 80% of them singletons. The specimen was peripheral blood. The receptor set was obtained from a man in his sixties or seventies with active or convalescent COVID-19.

This chain uses TRBV7-9 with TRBJ1-1; possibly TRBD1 for D (6 bases). The germline V gene encodes CDR1 SEHNR and CDR2 FQNEAQ (reference sequence). Trimming left V 2 bases short and J 4 bases short, with 11 bases between. The CDR3 spans 14 residues. The CDR3 DNA is TGTGCCAGCAGCTTACCAGGGGATGGCACTGAAGCTTTCTTT. This encodes CASSLPGDGTEAFF.

V is TRBV6-5 and J is TRBJ2-3; D is perhaps TRBD1 (6 bases). V was cut by 4 bases and J by 6 bases, with 11 bases left in between. The CDR3 spans 13 residues. Germline V gives CDR1 MNHEY, CDR2 SVGAGI. This chain's CDR3 is CASSWGPRDTQYF. In nucleotides, the CDR3 is TGTGCCAGCAGTTGGGGGCCTAGGGATACGCAGTATTTT.

The rearrangement links TRBV16 to TRBJ1-4; 7 bases line up with TRBD1. J was trimmed by 3 bases and V by 1 base; bases with no gene match: 8. The CDR3 contains 17 residues. Germline V gives CDR1 KGHSY, CDR2 FQNENV. CDR3 amino acids: CASSQFTWTGSNEKLFF. DNA for the CDR3: TGTGCCAGCAGCCAATTTACTTGGACAGGCTCTAATGAAAAACTGTTTTTT.

The chain carries TRBV5-1 and TRBJ2-7; 7 bases are a match to TRBD2. The trim removed 0 bases at V and 6 bases at J, leaving 0 bases unmatched. The CDR3 loop spans 12 amino acids. Germline lookup yields CDR1 SGHRS and CDR2 YFSETQ. CDR3 nucleotide sequence: TGCGCCAGCAGCTTGGGGGGGGGCGAGCAGTACTTC. This encodes CASSLGGGEQYF.

The CDR3 reads CSARKLTEAFF. In DNA form, the CDR3 reads TGCAGTGCTAGAAAACTCACTGAAGCTTTCTTT. The chain is built from TRBV20-1 and TRBJ1-1; D is unresolved. Trimming stripped 2 bases from V and 4 bases from J, with 5 bases between. CDR1 is DFQATT and CDR2 is SNEGSKA in the germline V gene (reference sequence). CDR3 length equals 11 residues.

The gene calls are TRBV28 and TRBJ1-5; D unresolved. CDR3 length: 16 residues. Germline CDR1 reads MDHEN; CDR2 reads SYDVKM. Trimming stripped 5 bases from V and 3 bases from J, with 17 bases between. CDR3 DNA: TGTGCCAGCAGTCGGACGGAGGGTGGATCCAATCAGCCCCAGCATTTT. Amino acids: CASSRTEGGSNQPQHF.

The chain links TRBV30 to TRBJ2-1; 11 bases are shared with TRBD1. The V segment lost 2 bases and the J segment 6 bases; nucleotides outside the gene matches: 6. The CDR3 length is 15 residues. The V gene's germline CDR1 is GTSNPN and CDR2 SVGIG (reference sequence). The CDR3: CAWSLGQGAINEQFF. CDR3 bases: TGTGCCTGGAGTCTAGGACAGGGGGCTATCAATGAGCAGTTCTTC.

The chain joins TRBV3-1 (or the pseudogene TRBV3-2) to TRBJ2-7; 9 bases agree with TRBD2. CDR3 length equals 14 residues. Germline V gives CDR1 LGHDT, CDR2 YNNKEL (reference sequence). Trimming took 5 bases from V and 7 from J; bases not matched to a gene: 9. CDR3 in amino acids: CASSIAGETGEQYF. The CDR3, as DNA: TGTGCCAGCAGCATAGCGGGAGAAACGGGGGAGCAGTACTTC.

The chain links TRBV5-1 to TRBJ2-3, with 10 positions matching TRBD2. From germline, CDR1 is SGHRS and CDR2 YFSETQ. The CDR3 contains 14 residues. V shed 4 bases and J 4 bases; nucleotides not matched to a gene: 3. This CDR3 reads CASSLSGRADTQYF. CDR3 sequence (DNA): TGCGCCAGCAGCCTGAGCGGGAGGGCAGATACGCAGTATTTT.

This sequence joins TRBV5-1 and TRBJ1-1, with D perhaps matching TRBD1 (5 bases). CDR1 and CDR2 (germline): SGHRS, YFSETQ. This CDR3 spans 16 amino acids. V lost 4 bases and J 4 bases, leaving 20 bases between the germline ends. The CDR3 coding sequence is TGCGCCAGCAGCGTTAGTAGCAGGGTGCAAGGCACTGAAGCTTTCTTT. Translating gives CASSVSSRVQGTEAFF.

The gene calls are TRBV19 and TRBJ2-7; 9 bases align to TRBD1. CDR1 and CDR2 (germline): LNHDA, SQIVND (reference sequence). This CDR3 region has 15 residues. The ends lost 6 bases at V and 3 bases at J; junction bases unmatched: 9. The CDR3 is CASRGPGQGRYEQYF. In nucleotides, the CDR3 is TGTGCCAGTAGGGGACCGGGACAGGGCCGCTACGAGCAGTACTTC.

This chain links TRBV24-1 with TRBJ2-2; 7 bases fit TRBD1. The CDR3 has 13 residues. After removal of 9 bases from V and 3 bases from J, the junction contained 3 bases not matched to a gene. From germline, CDR1 is KGHDR and CDR2 SFDVKD. The CDR3 region is CATGDSYTGELFF. CDR3 sequence (DNA): TGTGCCACCGGGGACAGCTACACCGGGGAGCTGTTTTTT.

V and J are TRBV3-1 (or the pseudogene TRBV3-2) and TRBJ2-7; TRBD2 is a possible D gene (5 bases). The CDR3 loop spans 13 amino acids. Germline CDR1 is LGHDT and CDR2 is YNNKEL (reference sequence). The V gene lost 4 bases and the J gene lost 2 bases, with 9 bases spanning the gap. This CDR3 reads CASSPPGTYEQYF. For the CDR3, the DNA is TGTGCCAGCAGCCCCCCGGGAACCTACGAGCAGTACTTC.

In the case of this clone: The junction departs from germline at one end; a sequencing error may be responsible. This rearrangement joins TRBV30 to TRBJ2-1, with TRBD2 matching 7 bases. CDR1 is GTSNPN, CDR2 SVGIG, per germline (reference sequence). There are 12 residues in the CDR3. The CDR3 nucleotides are TGTGCCTGGAGTCGGGACTACCCTCCGCGGCTCTTC. Its protein is CAWSRDYPPRLF.

The chain has TRBV5-4 and TRBJ2-3; TRBD2 agrees at 11 bases. The germline V gene encodes CDR1 SGHNT and CDR2 YYREEE (reference sequence). CDR3 size: 15 residues. J lost 2 bases, V lost 4 bases, and 3 bases had no gene match. CDR3 residues: CASSTTSGVTDTQYF. CDR3 DNA: TGTGCCAGCAGCACGACTAGCGGGGTCACAGATACGCAGTATTTT.

CDR3 DNA sequence: TGCGCCAGCAGCCAATCCCCGACTAGCGGGAGGGACTACAATGAGCAGTTCTTC. It encodes CASSQSPTSGRDYNEQFF. V and J are TRBV4-1 and TRBJ2-1; the match to TRBD2 covers 14 bases. The CDR3 runs to 18 residues. CDR1 and CDR2 (germline): MGHRA, YSYEKL. V was clipped by 2 bases and J by 3 bases; unmatched bases: 6.

This chain uses TRBV4-2 with TRBJ1-2, with D perhaps matching TRBD1 (6 bases). Trimming removed 0 bases from V and 4 bases from J, with 12 bases in between. The CDR3 runs 15 residues. CDR1 and CDR2 from the germline V gene are LGHNA and YNFKEQ. The CDR3 DNA reads as TGTGCCAGCAGCCAAGATCGAGCGACAGGCTATGGCTACACCTTC. It yields the protein CASSQDRATGYGYTF.

The chain combines TRBV19 with TRBJ2-7, with 10 bases fitting TRBD1. The CDR3 covers 15 residues. CDR1 and CDR2 from the germline V gene are LNHDA and SQIVND (reference sequence). V lost 8 bases and J lost 3; bases outside the gene matches: 10. The DNA for the CDR3 is TGTGCCAGTCGGTACCGGGACAGGGGTGACTACGAGCAGTACTTC. Protein: CASRYRDRGDYEQYF.